The 10 T cell receptor beta chains below all came from one sample that was sequenced in a study of blood T cell repertoires in COVID-19. Profiled with immunoSEQ multiplex PCR; TCRdb holds only in-frame clones, not every one. This sample has 150,000 to 200,000 clones, with around 92% found just once. Sequencing input: peripheral blood. The origin of the receptors is a man in his sixties with acute or convalescent COVID-19.

This clone was recorded a few times. Here the CDR3 reads CASSEQTGANSPLHF. The CDR3, as DNA: TGTGCCAGCAGTGAACAGACAGGGGCTAATTCACCCCTCCACTTT. The chain uses TRBV6-4 and TRBJ1-6; TRBD1 agrees at 8 bases. Germline V gene data show CDR1 as MRHNA and CDR2 as SNTAGT. The trim removed 3 bases at V and 6 bases at J, leaving 4 bases unmatched. CDR3 length: 15 residues.

This chain uses TRBV9 with TRBJ1-6; D call uncertain. This CDR3 is built from 15 residues. With 0 bases removed from V and 9 bases from J, the gap between germline ends came to 13 bases. Germline V lookup: CDR1 SGDLS, CDR2 YYNGEE. CDR3 DNA: TGTGCCAGCAGCGTAGAGGCAAGCGTTGGTTCACCCCTCCACTTT. Its protein product is CASSVEASVGSPLHF.

The CDR3, as DNA: TGTGCCAGCTCACCAGGCCAGTTGAATGAGCAGTTCTTC. Translation: CASSPGQLNEQFF. The V and J genes are TRBV18 and TRBJ2-1; no definite D call. Germline CDR1 reads KGHSH; CDR2 reads LQKENI. The CDR3 extends over 13 amino acids. V lost 2 bases and J lost 7, with 9 bases in between.

In the case of this clone: An end of the junction does not agree with germline; a read error may underlie this. V usage is TRBV10-3 and J usage is TRBJ2-7, with 10 bases matching TRBD1. From germline, CDR1 is ENHRY and CDR2 SYGVKD. CDR3 length: 15 amino acids. The DNA for the CDR3 is TGTGCCACCGGGACCGGGACAGGGGTCTCCCACGAGCAGTACTTC. Translation gives CATGTGTGVSHEQYF.

The CDR3: CASSQRDRESYEQYF. CDR3 coding DNA: TGCGCCAGCAGCCAAAGGGACAGGGAGTCCTACGAGCAGTACTTC. V is TRBV4-1 and J is TRBJ2-7, with TRBD1 matching over 9 bases. The CDR3 consists of 15 residues. Germline V gene data show CDR1 as MGHRA and CDR2 as YSYEKL. The trim removed 2 bases at V and 1 base at J, leaving 3 bases unmatched.

This clone was observed a single time. The chain combines TRBV7-2 with TRBJ2-5; D is uncertain. Trimming cost V 1 base and J 2 bases, with 8 bases left between them. The germline CDR1 and CDR2 sequences are SGHTA and FQGNSA. This CDR3 is built from 14 residues. The CDR3 DNA follows: TGTGCCAGCAGCTTAGGCGGTCAGCAAGAGACCCAGTACTTC. As protein: CASSLGGQQETQYF.

The chain uses TRBV27 and TRBJ1-2; 8 bases are shared with TRBD1. Trimming removed 0 bases from V and 5 bases from J; junction bases left unmatched: 11. Germline lookup yields CDR1 MNHEY and CDR2 SMNVEV (reference sequence). This CDR3 region has 17 residues. CDR3 residues: CASSLSPRDRSWYGYTF. CDR3 nucleotide sequence: TGTGCCAGCAGTTTATCACCCCGGGACAGGTCGTGGTATGGCTACACCTTC.

The chain is built from TRBV7-2 and TRBJ1-5; 8 nucleotides line up with TRBD1. Germline CDR1 is SGHTA and CDR2 is FQGNSA. The CDR3 is 13 amino acids. Trimming cost V 6 bases and J 2 bases; bases outside gene matches: 0. The DNA of the CDR3 is TGTGCCAGCAGGGGACAGGGCAATCAGCCCCAGCATTTT. It is translated as CASRGQGNQPQHF.

The V call is TRBV6-1, the J call TRBJ1-5; 9 nucleotides align to TRBD1. The CDR3 loop spans 17 amino acids. Germline CDR1 reads MNHNS; CDR2 reads SASEGT. The trim removed 4 bases at V and 2 bases at J, leaving 9 bases unmatched. In DNA form, the CDR3 reads TGTGCCAGCAGTGCTCAGGGACAGGGAGGTGGCAATCAGCCCCAGCATTTT. Protein sequence: CASSAQGQGGGNQPQHF.

The chain recombines TRBV5-1 with TRBJ1-3, with D hard to call. The germline V gene has CDR1 SGHRS and CDR2 YFSETQ. V was pared by 4 bases and J by 2 bases, with 13 bases between. The CDR3 runs 15 residues. The CDR3 region has the DNA TGCGCCAGCAGCCCCCGCGGGCCCACTGGAAACACCATATATTTT. Encoded protein: CASSPRGPTGNTIYF.